The 21 T cell receptor beta chains below come from one sample, sequenced in a study of T cell changes during pregnancy in multiple sclerosis. Generated by immunoSEQ multiplex PCR, the TCRdb table keeps only in-frame clones and is missing some. This table has about 60,000 clones, around 96% appearing once. The sequenced sample was CD8+ T cells from peripheral blood mononuclear cells, obtained after pregnancy. The receptors come from a female donor with multiple sclerosis, enrolled in a pregnancy study.

The rearrangement links TRBV7-9 to TRBJ2-7; TRBD2 matches at 7 bases. The CDR3 sequence is 12 residues long. Germline trimming cut 5 bases from V and 7 bases from J; bases unmatched to any gene: 5. CDR1 and CDR2 from the germline V gene are SEHNR and FQNEAQ (reference sequence). This CDR3 reads CASSPQGGEQYF. The CDR3 DNA is TGTGCCAGCAGCCCCCAGGGAGGGGAGCAGTACTTC.

The chain is built from TRBV27 and TRBJ2-1; 7 bases agree with TRBD2. The V gene end was trimmed by 4 bases and the J gene end by 5 bases; junction bases not matched to a gene: 14. CDR1 and CDR2 (germline): MNHEY, SMNVEV (reference sequence). This CDR3 is 17 amino acids long. The CDR3 spells CASSYSAGDSPDNEQFF. The CDR3, as DNA: TGTGCCAGCAGTTATTCTGCGGGAGACTCTCCTGACAATGAGCAGTTCTTC.

The chain joins TRBV7-9 to TRBJ1-5, with 7 bases aligning to TRBD1. This CDR3 has 19 residues. Germline V CDR1 and CDR2: SEHNR, FQNEAQ (reference sequence). Trimming removed 0 bases from V and 0 bases from J; junction bases left unmatched: 11. The CDR3, as DNA: TGTGCCAGCAGCTTAGCGACAGGGCAGGAGTATGATAGCAATCAGCCCCAGCATTTT. It encodes CASSLATGQEYDSNQPQHF.

The V gene is TRBV28, the J gene TRBJ2-1; D call uncertain. The V end was cut by 10 bases, the J end by 0 bases, with 10 bases between. CDR3 length: 13 residues. The germline V gene encodes CDR1 MDHEN and CDR2 SYDVKM. DNA of the CDR3: TGTGCCACCCAACAGAGCTCCTACAATGAGCAGTTCTTC. Amino acid sequence: CATQQSSYNEQFF.

This clone occurred once. This chain links TRBV5-4 with TRBJ1-2; 9 nucleotides line up with TRBD1. Trimming cost V 5 bases and J 2 bases; bases outside gene matches: 10. The CDR3 sequence is 16 residues long. Looked up from germline, CDR1 is SGHNT and CDR2 is YYREEE (reference sequence). This chain's CDR3 is CASRQGTGPANYGYTF. The CDR3 DNA is TGTGCCAGCAGGCAGGGGACAGGGCCTGCAAACTATGGCTACACCTTC.

This rearrangement joins TRBV6-1 to TRBJ2-3; 7 bases are shared with TRBD2. In germline, CDR1 is MNHNS, CDR2 SASEGT. This CDR3 comprises 18 residues. The V and J ends lost 4 bases and 2 bases, in that order; junction bases with no gene match: 15. As DNA, the CDR3 is TGTGCCAGCAGTGCCACCTCGGGAGGTGGGGGGTACACAGATACGCAGTATTTT. Protein: CASSATSGGGGYTDTQYF.

In nucleotides, the CDR3 is TGCGCCAGCAGCCCTGGACTAGCGGGAGGGCGGACCGGGGAGCTGTTTTTT. It specifies CASSPGLAGGRTGELFF. The chain has TRBV5-1 and TRBJ2-2, with 15 bases lining up with TRBD2. Germline V lookup: CDR1 SGHRS, CDR2 YFSETQ. The trim removed 4 bases at V and 5 bases at J, leaving 6 bases unmatched. This CDR3 is 17 amino acids long.

The V and J genes are TRBV13 and TRBJ2-2, with D possibly being TRBD1 (6 bases). Trimming removed 0 bases at V and 5 bases at J, with 16 bases between. The CDR3 runs 17 residues. In germline, CDR1 is PRHDT, CDR2 FYEKMQ (reference sequence). CDR3 residues: CASSLGVRTEDTGELFF. CDR3 nucleotide sequence: TGTGCCAGCAGCTTAGGAGTAAGGACAGAGGATACCGGGGAGCTGTTTTTT. Looking up the rest from reference TRBV13 and TRBJ2-2 gives the full variable domain: AAGVIQSPRHLIKEKRETATLKCYPIPRHDTVYWYQQGPGQDPQFLISFYEKMQSDKGSIPDRFSAQQFSDYHSELNMSSLELGDSALYFCASSLGVRTEDTGELFFGEGSRLTVL.

The rearrangement uses TRBV13 and TRBJ2-5; 13 nucleotides align to TRBD2. V shed 4 bases and J 7 bases; nucleotides not matched to a gene: 12. The CDR3 sequence is 17 residues long. Per the germline V gene, CDR1 is PRHDT and CDR2 is FYEKMQ (reference sequence). The CDR3: CASSSRTSGSPTWTQYF. CDR3 coding DNA: TGTGCCAGCAGCTCTCGGACTAGCGGGAGCCCTACGTGGACCCAGTACTTC.

V gene TRBV6-1 combines with J gene TRBJ1-2; 7 nucleotides match TRBD1. J gave up 6 bases and V 6 bases, and 13 bases lay outside the gene matches. This CDR3 has 15 residues. Germline CDR1 and CDR2: MNHNS and SASEGT. CDR3 bases: TGTGCCAGCAGCGAGACTGGACAGGTTCCCAATGGCTACACCTTC. This sequence encodes CASSETGQVPNGYTF.

This clone was found once. V gene TRBV28 combines with J gene TRBJ2-3, with a tentative D call TRBD1 (6 bases). V was shortened by 6 bases and J by 2 bases, with 15 bases between the two germline ends. Germline V gene sequence: CDR1 MDHEN, CDR2 SYDVKM. This CDR3 has 15 residues. CDR3 nucleotide sequence: TGTGCCAGCAGATTTGGACAGAGACACACAGATACGCAGTATTTT. Its translation is CASRFGQRHTDTQYF.

The V call is TRBV5-4, the J call TRBJ2-1; TRBD1 aligns across 9 bases. The CDR3 has 15 residues. The germline CDR1 and CDR2 sequences are SGHNT and YYREEE (reference sequence). J lost 8 bases, V lost 4 bases, and 10 bases had no gene match. The CDR3 DNA reads TGTGCCAGCAGCCTACCCGGGACAGGGCCCCATGAGCAGTTCTTC. It yields the protein CASSLPGTGPHEQFF.

The DNA for the CDR3 is TGCGCCAGCAGCTTGGACAGGGGGAACGAGCAGTACTTC. Amino acids: CASSLDRGNEQYF. The chain uses TRBV5-1 and TRBJ2-7, with TRBD1 matching 8 bases. CDR3 size: 13 residues. Germline CDR1 reads SGHRS; CDR2 reads YFSETQ. Trimming cost V 0 bases and J 5 bases; bases outside gene matches: 1.

The gene calls are TRBV7-9 and TRBJ2-3; tentatively, D is TRBD2 (6 bases). Trimming took off 4 bases at V and 5 bases at J, with 7 bases between the two ends. This CDR3 spans 12 amino acids. Germline values: CDR1 SEHNR, CDR2 FQNEAQ (reference sequence). The CDR3 sequence is CASSYGGDTQYF. DNA for the CDR3: TGTGCCAGCAGCTACGGGGGAGATACGCAGTATTTT.

This chain connects TRBV30 to TRBJ1-1; a weak D match, TRBD1 (6 bases). Germline-derived CDR1 and CDR2 are GTSNPN and SVGIG (reference sequence). Trimming took off 2 bases at V and 6 bases at J, with 13 bases between the two ends. The CDR3 is made up of 13 amino acids. The CDR3 nucleotides read TGTGCCTGGAGTATTAGCGGGGGCGCTGAAGCTTTCTTT. Translated: CAWSISGGAEAFF.

This chain uses TRBV29-1 with TRBJ2-1; D unclear. Germline CDR1 reads SQVTM; CDR2 reads ANQGSEA. The CDR3 loop spans 11 amino acids. Trimming cost V 2 bases and J 4 bases, with 3 bases left between them. The CDR3 spells CSVERYNEQFF. CDR3 nucleotide sequence: TGCAGCGTTGAACGGTACAATGAGCAGTTCTTC.

This clone was seen just once. J is TRBJ2-3 and V is TRBV6-5; 9 bases are shared with TRBD2. This CDR3 is 16 amino acids long. The J segment lost 6 bases and the V segment lost 0 bases, leaving 7 bases of the junction unmatched. Looked up from germline, CDR1 is MNHEY and CDR2 is SVGAGI. CDR3 amino acids: CASSYSRGGGADTQYF. CDR3 DNA sequence: TGTGCCAGCAGTTACTCTCGAGGCGGGGGGGCCGATACGCAGTATTTT.

This chain uses TRBV4-3 with TRBJ2-1; D gene ambiguous. CDR3 size: 15 residues. V was shortened by 0 bases and J by 4 bases, with 10 bases between the two germline ends. Germline V gene lookup returns CDR1 LGHNA and CDR2 YSLEER. In DNA, the CDR3 is TGCGCCAGCAGCCAAGATGGTAACAGATACAATGAGCAGTTCTTC. Protein sequence: CASSQDGNRYNEQFF.

The chain couples TRBV28 to TRBJ1-5; D is undetermined. This CDR3 spans 16 amino acids. Germline V gene data show CDR1 as MDHEN and CDR2 as SYDVKM. V lost 6 bases and J lost 0, with 15 bases in between. As DNA, the CDR3 is TGTGCCAGCAGCCCTCGCTTATTTAGTAGCAATCAGCCCCAGCATTTT. Amino acids: CASSPRLFSSNQPQHF.

This clone appeared once. The V call is TRBV4-1, the J call TRBJ2-5; tentatively, D is TRBD2 (6 bases). Trimming stripped 4 bases from V and 1 base from J, with 10 bases between. CDR3 length equals 14 residues. Germline V gene sequence: CDR1 MGHRA, CDR2 YSYEKL. The chain's CDR3 is CASSRGDSQETQYF. CDR3 sequence (DNA): TGCGCCAGCAGCCGCGGGGACTCCCAAGAGACCCAGTACTTC.

This sequence joins TRBV5-6 and TRBJ2-7; 7 positions match TRBD2. The V gene end was trimmed by 3 bases and the J gene end by 2 bases; junction bases not matched to a gene: 8. Germline V gives CDR1 SGHDT, CDR2 YYEEEE. The CDR3 has 15 amino acids. The CDR3 DNA is TGTGCCAGCAGCTGGCGGACTAGTCCGACCTACGAGCAGTACTTC. Amino acid sequence: CASSWRTSPTYEQYF.